This TCR beta chain was profiled in a study of siplizumab effects on memory and regulatory T cells. This CDR3 has 14 residues. Trimming took 3 bases from V and 7 from J, leaving 16 bases between them. Germline assignment: CDR1 SGHRS and CDR2 YFSETQ. Data came from immunoSEQ multiplex PCR; TCRdb stores just in-frame clones and leaves some out. Of 70,000 to 95,000 clones listed, around 95% are singletons. The sample comprised naive CD4+ T cells sorted from blood. The source of this sequence is a human donor in good health. V usage is TRBV5-1 and J usage is TRBJ1-1; D is undetermined. CDR3: CASSYGVERIEAFF. Here the CDR3 DNA reads TGCGCCAGCAGCTATGGGGTAGAGAGGATTGAAGCTTTCTTT.